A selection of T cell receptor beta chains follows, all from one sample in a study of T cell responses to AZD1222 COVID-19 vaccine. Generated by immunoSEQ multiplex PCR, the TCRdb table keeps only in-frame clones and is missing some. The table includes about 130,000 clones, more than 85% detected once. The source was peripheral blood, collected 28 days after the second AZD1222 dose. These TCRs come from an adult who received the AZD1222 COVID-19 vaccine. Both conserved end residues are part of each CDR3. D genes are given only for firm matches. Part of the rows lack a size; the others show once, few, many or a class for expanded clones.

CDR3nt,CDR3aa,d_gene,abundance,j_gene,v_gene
TGCGCCAGCAGCTTAGCGGGGGAGAGGACCGGGGAGCTGTTTTTT,CASSLAGERTGELFF,TRBD2,.,TRBJ2-2,TRBV5-1
TGTGCCAGCAGCAAAGGGGGGGGTGTAGGGAGGAGCGGCACCGGGGAGCTGTTTTTT,CASSKGGGVGRSGTGELFF,.,.,TRBJ2-2,TRBV21-1
TGTGCCAGCAGCTTAGCGTTGGGGGGAGGTGAAAAACTGTTTTTT,CASSLALGGGEKLFF,.,.,TRBJ1-4,TRBV7-2
TGTGCCAGCAGCCCCCCAGTTCGCTATGGCTACACCTTC,CASSPPVRYGYTF,.,.,TRBJ1-2,TRBV7-9
TGTGCCAGCAGTTCCACGGGGGGGTACACAGATACGCAGTATTTT,CASSSTGGYTDTQYF,TRBD2,.,TRBJ2-3,TRBV6-5
TGTGCCACCAGCGTACAGGGTAACACTGAAGCTTTCTTT,CATSVQGNTEAFF,.,.,TRBJ1-1,TRBV15
TGCGCCAGCAGCGAGGGACTAAGGGGTGGCTACACCTTC,CASSEGLRGGYTF,.,few,TRBJ1-2,TRBV5-1
TGTGCCAGCAGCCCCAGTGTCGATAATTCACCCCTCCACTTT,CASSPSVDNSPLHF,.,once,TRBJ1-6,TRBV3-1/TRBV3-2
TGTGCCAGCAGTTTAGGCAGGGGATACGACACTGAAGCTTTCTTT,CASSLGRGYDTEAFF,.,.,TRBJ1-1,TRBV28
TGTGCCAGCAGCAGACGGACAGGAGGCACAGATACGCAGTATTTT,CASSRRTGGTDTQYF,TRBD1,.,TRBJ2-3,TRBV11-3